This T cell receptor (beta chain) is drawn from a study of cytomegalovirus exposure and HLA in healthy donors. Study findings and constraints: The records held CMV serostatus as the only immune exposure information. What a later analysis showed was that several of the most significant clusters appeared linked to common viral pathogens. The authors later found most CMV-associated TCR beta chains appeared HLA-restricted.

In the case of this clone: The antigen remains unidentified.

The CDR3 loop spans 15 amino acids. Trimming shortened V by 1 base and J by 4 bases, and 10 bases separated the two germline ends. From germline, CDR1 is LNHDA and CDR2 SQIVND (reference sequence). PCR was performed using 60 Vbeta and 13 Jbeta primers. Data came from immunoSEQ multiplex PCR; TCRdb stores just in-frame clones and leaves some out. Found here are roughly 150,000 clones, around three quarters of them singletons; the top ten hold over 0.95%. This chain connects TRBV19 to TRBJ1-4; D unresolved. The receptor comes from a woman in her 40s in good health and CMV-seronegative. The specimen was PBMCs. The CDR3, as DNA: TGTGCCAGTAGTATAGCCGGACTGAGTAATGAAAAACTGTTTTTT. It translates to CASSIAGLSNEKLFF.